The TCR beta chain under discussion was sequenced for a study of identical twins. This clonotype occurred a few times. Carrying unique molecular identifiers, the cDNA also gained a universal primer site through template switching. TCRdb redid the calling of the 5' RACE reads with MiXCR, one entry per CDR3 protein. The sample includes around 490,000 distinct CDR3 sequences, roughly an eighth of them seen just once. The data were also submitted as part of a second study, on yellow fever vaccine responses in identical twins.

Sequences were obtained from CD4+ T cells sorted from blood. The receptor was derived from a young woman in good health.

The CDR3 protein is CSATGLAGVSGQFF. Here the CDR3 DNA reads TGCAGTGCCACGGGACTAGCGGGAGTGAGCGGGCAGTTCTTC. This chain connects TRBV20-1 to TRBJ2-1; TRBD2 aligns across 14 bases. Per germline, CDR1 DFQATT and CDR2 SNEGSKA (reference sequence). The V and J ends lost 6 bases and 12 bases, in that order; junction bases with no gene match: 10. This CDR3 comprises 14 residues.